One sample yielded the 12 T cell receptor beta chains listed below, sequenced in a study of vaccination effects on CD4 cells after COVID-19. Produced via immunoSEQ multiplex PCR; TCRdb's table is partial and in-frame only. Of 55,000 to 75,000 clones in the sample, less than 85% were seen once. Sequencing followed a ViraFEST assay step that expanded antigen-specific CD4+ T cells with viral peptide pools. Isolation of CD4+ T cells took place after less than twelve days of culture. According to the study, vaccine recipients showed no prior SARS-CoV-2 infection and negative nucleocapsid antibodies. These receptors' antigens are unknown. The sequencing here drew on CD4+ T cells from PBMCs cultured with HCoV-NL63 spike peptides, taken before COVID-19 vaccination. Receptors originate from a human donor who received a COVID-19 vaccine.

V usage is TRBV2 and J usage is TRBJ2-4, with D unresolved. The germline V and J ends were trimmed by 3 bases and 5 bases, with 11 bases remaining between them. CDR3 length: 14 residues. The germline CDR1 and CDR2 sequences are SNHLY and FYNNEI. Here the CDR3 reads CASSDSAVQNIQYF. Here the CDR3 DNA reads TGTGCCAGCAGTGACTCTGCAGTCCAAAACATTCAGTACTTC.

This chain links TRBV6-2 or TRBV6-3 with TRBJ2-7; tentatively, D is TRBD1 (6 bases). The V end lost 3 bases, the J end lost 7 bases, and 16 bases lay between the germline ends. CDR1 and CDR2 from the germline V gene are MNHEY and SVGEGT. CDR3 length: 14 amino acids. The CDR3 DNA sequence: TGTGCCAGCAGTTATCCCGGGACATTGAGGGAGCAGTACGTC. It specifies CASSYPGTLREQYV.

The V gene is TRBV30, the J gene TRBJ2-1, with D perhaps TRBD1 (6 bases). This CDR3 has 13 residues. V dropped 4 bases and J dropped 7 bases, with 14 bases sitting between them. The germline gives CDR1 GTSNPN, CDR2 SVGIG (reference sequence). CDR3 sequence (DNA): TGTGCCTGGAACAGGCAGGGGTGGAATGAGCAGTTCTTC. Its protein is CAWNRQGWNEQFF.

This chain links TRBV15 with TRBJ2-3; 13 nucleotides match TRBD2. This CDR3 contains 19 residues. In germline, CDR1 is LNHNV, CDR2 YYDKDF (reference sequence). After removal of 2 bases from V and 4 bases from J, the junction contained 12 bases not matched to a gene. CDR3 DNA: TGTGCCACCAGCAGACCTATGGGGGGGACTAGCGGGGTCGCAGATACGCAGTATTTT. Encoded protein: CATSRPMGGTSGVADTQYF.

The V call is TRBV10-1, the J call TRBJ1-6; D may be TRBD1 (5 bases). The V and J ends lost 0 bases and 7 bases respectively, with 13 bases between them. The CDR3 has 16 amino acids. CDR1 WNHNN and CDR2 SYGVQD come from the germline V gene (reference sequence). The CDR3 DNA reads TGCGCCAGCAGTGAGTCGTTCCCGGGGCCGAATTCACCCCTCCACTTT. Translated: CASSESFPGPNSPLHF.

About this clone: At one end the junction does not follow the germline gene, possibly because of a read error. The chain employs TRBV23-1 and TRBJ1-2, with a weak D call TRBD1 (6 bases). TRBV23-1 is given ORF status, its function remaining uncertain. This CDR3 has 14 amino acids. The CDR3 DNA reads as TGCGCCAGCAGTGGGGGCAGGGAGAAGTATGCCTACACCTTC. It codes for CASSGGREKYAYTF.

The chain has TRBV27 and TRBJ1-5; no clear D. The CDR3 contains 13 residues. The V gene's germline CDR1 is MNHEY and CDR2 SMNVEV (reference sequence). The V gene lost 2 bases and the J gene lost 4 bases, with 6 bases spanning the gap. CDR3 nucleotides: TGTGCCAGCAGTTTAAAGGTAAATCAGCCCCAGCATTTT. This gives the protein CASSLKVNQPQHF.

The J gene is TRBJ1-5, the V gene TRBV19; D not resolved. The germline V gene encodes CDR1 LNHDA and CDR2 SQIVND (reference sequence). The CDR3 extends over 15 amino acids. Between the trimmed V and J ends, which lost 7 bases and 2 bases, there was a span of 15 bases. CDR3 sequence (DNA): TGTGCCAGTAACGGAGGGCAAGAAGGCAATCAGCCCCAGCATTTT. Translated: CASNGGQEGNQPQHF.

The DNA of the CDR3 is TGCGCCAGCAGTGGAACACAACAGGGAAGAGATGGCTACACCTTC. This encodes CASSGTQQGRDGYTF. The genes are TRBV10-2 and TRBJ1-2; D is possibly TRBD1 (6 bases). Between the trimmed V and J ends, which lost 4 bases and 6 bases, there was a span of 18 bases. This CDR3 region has 15 residues. CDR1 and CDR2 (germline): WSHSY, SAAADI.

The chain employs TRBV5-1 and TRBJ2-3; D may be TRBD1 (5 bases). V was shortened by 1 base and J by 2 bases, with 8 bases between the two germline ends. From germline, CDR1 is SGHRS and CDR2 YFSETQ. CDR3 length equals 14 residues. The CDR3 DNA sequence: TGCGCCAGCAGCTTGTGGGGCCACACAGATACGCAGTATTTT. Translating gives CASSLWGHTDTQYF. The variable domain in full, completed from reference TRBV5-1 and TRBJ2-3, reads KAGVTQTPRYLIKTRGQQVTLSCSPISGHRSVSWYQQTPGQGLQFLFEYFSETQRNKGNFPGRFSGRQFSNSRSEMNVSTLELGDSALYLCASSLWGHTDTQYFGPGTRLTVL.

The J gene is TRBJ2-1, the V gene TRBV18; 9 positions agree with TRBD1. Trimming cost V 0 bases and J 6 bases; bases outside gene matches: 3. Germline V gives CDR1 KGHSH, CDR2 LQKENI. The CDR3 is 15 amino acids. The CDR3 protein is CASSPPGQGFNEQFF. CDR3 sequence (DNA): TGTGCCAGCTCACCACCGGGACAGGGATTCAATGAGCAGTTCTTC.

Only a few counts were recorded for this clone. This chain connects TRBV5-1 to TRBJ2-2; TRBD1 aligns across 7 bases. Germline-derived CDR1 and CDR2 are SGHRS and YFSETQ. V dropped 4 bases and J dropped 2; count of bases not matched to a gene: 5. There are 15 residues in the CDR3. The chain's CDR3 is CASSLGQPNTGELFF. The DNA of the CDR3 is TGCGCCAGCAGCCTGGGACAGCCAAACACCGGGGAGCTGTTTTTT.